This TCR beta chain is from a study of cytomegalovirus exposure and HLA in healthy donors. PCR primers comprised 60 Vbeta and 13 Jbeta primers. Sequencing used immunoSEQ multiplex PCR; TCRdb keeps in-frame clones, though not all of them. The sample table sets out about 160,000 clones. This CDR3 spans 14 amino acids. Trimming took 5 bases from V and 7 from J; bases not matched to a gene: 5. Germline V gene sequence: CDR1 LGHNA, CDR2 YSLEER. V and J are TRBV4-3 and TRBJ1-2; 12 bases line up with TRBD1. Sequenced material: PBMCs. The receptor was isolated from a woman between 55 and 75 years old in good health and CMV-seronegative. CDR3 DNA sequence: TGCGCCAGCAGCTGGGGACAGGGGGCGCGTGGCTACACCTTC. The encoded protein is CASSWGQGARGYTF.